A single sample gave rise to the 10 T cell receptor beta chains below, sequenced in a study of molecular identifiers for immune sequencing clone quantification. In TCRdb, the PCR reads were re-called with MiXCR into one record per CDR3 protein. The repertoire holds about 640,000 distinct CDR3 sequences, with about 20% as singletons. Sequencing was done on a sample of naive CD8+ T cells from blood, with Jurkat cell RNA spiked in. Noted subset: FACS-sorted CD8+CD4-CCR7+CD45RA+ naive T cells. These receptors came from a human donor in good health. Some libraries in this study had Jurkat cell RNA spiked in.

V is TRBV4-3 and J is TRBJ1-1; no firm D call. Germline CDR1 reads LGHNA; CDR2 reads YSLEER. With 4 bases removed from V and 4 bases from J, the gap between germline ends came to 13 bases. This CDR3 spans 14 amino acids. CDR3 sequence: CASSPSGLGTEAFF. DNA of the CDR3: TGCGCCAGCAGCCCGAGCGGTTTGGGCACTGAAGCTTTCTTT.

The DNA of the CDR3 is TGCGCCAGCAGCCATGGGACAGGATACAATGAGCAGTTCTTC. It translates to CASSHGTGYNEQFF. The chain combines TRBV4-3 with TRBJ2-1; TRBD1 matches 8 bases. V shed 3 bases, J shed 4 bases, and the junction held 2 bases outside the gene matches. In germline, CDR1 is LGHNA, CDR2 YSLEER. CDR3 length: 14 amino acids.

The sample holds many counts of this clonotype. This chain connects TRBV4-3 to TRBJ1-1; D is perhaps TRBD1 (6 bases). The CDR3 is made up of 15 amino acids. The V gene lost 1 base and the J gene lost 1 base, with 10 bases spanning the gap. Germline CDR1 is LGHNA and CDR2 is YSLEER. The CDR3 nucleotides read TGCGCCAGCAGCCAAGTTCGGACAGAGAACACTGAAGCTTTCTTT. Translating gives CASSQVRTENTEAFF.

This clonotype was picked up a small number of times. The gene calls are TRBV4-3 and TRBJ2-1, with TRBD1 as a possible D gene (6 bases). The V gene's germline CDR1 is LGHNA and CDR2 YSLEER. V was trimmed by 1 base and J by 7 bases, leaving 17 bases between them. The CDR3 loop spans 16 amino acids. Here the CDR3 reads CASSQAASTRGNEQFF. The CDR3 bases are TGCGCCAGCAGCCAAGCGGCTAGCACAAGGGGGAATGAGCAGTTCTTC.

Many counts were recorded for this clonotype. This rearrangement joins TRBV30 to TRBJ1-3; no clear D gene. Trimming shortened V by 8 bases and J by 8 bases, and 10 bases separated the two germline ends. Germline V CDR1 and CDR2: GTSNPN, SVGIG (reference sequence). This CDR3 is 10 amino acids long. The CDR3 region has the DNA TGTGCCGCCTCCGGGGACACCATATATTTT. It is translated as CAASGDTIYF.

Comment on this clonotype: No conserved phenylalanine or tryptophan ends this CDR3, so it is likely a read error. The CDR3 sequence is CASSSRGVVNTEAFC. DNA of the CDR3: TGTGCCAGCAGTTCCCGGGGAGTCGTGAACACTGAAGCTTTCTGT. The rearrangement links TRBV27 to TRBJ1-1; D ambiguous. The V gene lost 4 bases and the J gene lost 0 bases, with 12 bases spanning the gap. This CDR3 has 15 amino acids. Germline CDR1 and CDR2: MNHEY and SMNVEV (reference sequence).

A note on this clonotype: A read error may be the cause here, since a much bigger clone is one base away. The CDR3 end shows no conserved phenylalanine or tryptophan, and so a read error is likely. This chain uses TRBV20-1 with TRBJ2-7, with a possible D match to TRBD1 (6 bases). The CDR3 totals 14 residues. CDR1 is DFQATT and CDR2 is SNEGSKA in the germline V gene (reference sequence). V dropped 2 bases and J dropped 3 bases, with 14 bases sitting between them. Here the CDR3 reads CSARSQDRLYEQYL. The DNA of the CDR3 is TGCAGTGCTAGATCCCAGGACAGACTCTACGAGCAGTACCTC.

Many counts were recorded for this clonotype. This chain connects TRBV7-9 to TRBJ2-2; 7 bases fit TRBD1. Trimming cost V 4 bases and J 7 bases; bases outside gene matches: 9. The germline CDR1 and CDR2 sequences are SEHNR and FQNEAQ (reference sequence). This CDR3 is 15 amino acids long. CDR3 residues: CASSSEDRAVGELFF. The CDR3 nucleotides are TGTGCCAGCAGCTCCGAAGACAGGGCGGTCGGGGAGCTGTTTTTT.

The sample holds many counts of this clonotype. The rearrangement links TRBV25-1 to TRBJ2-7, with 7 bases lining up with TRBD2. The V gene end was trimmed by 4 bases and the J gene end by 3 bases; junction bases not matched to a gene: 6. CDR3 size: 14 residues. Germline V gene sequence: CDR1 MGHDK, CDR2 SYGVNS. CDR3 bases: TGTGCCAGCAGTGCCCGGCGGGGGAGCTACGAGCAGTACTTC. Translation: CASSARRGSYEQYF.

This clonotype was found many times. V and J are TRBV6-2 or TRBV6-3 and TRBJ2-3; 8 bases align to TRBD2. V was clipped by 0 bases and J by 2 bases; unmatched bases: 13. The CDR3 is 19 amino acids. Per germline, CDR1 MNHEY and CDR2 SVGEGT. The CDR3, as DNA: TGTGCCAGCAGTTACTCGATCAGCGGGGGCCCATCAACCACAGATACGCAGTATTTT. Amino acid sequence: CASSYSISGGPSTTDTQYF.